This record covers a single T cell receptor beta chain. The antigen it binds to is not known. Base-call qualities are not available, and no considerably larger clone is one nucleotide away. This specimen comes from a study of OX40 agonist ivuxolimab in advanced cancers. Context from the whole study: Ivuxolimab was an agonistic, fully human IgG2 monoclonal antibody directed against OX40 (CD134), a costimulatory receptor. Peripheral TCRbeta sequencing aimed to test whether ivuxolimab altered TCR sequence diversity and caused clonal T-cell expansion. In the dose-escalation cohort, about four fifths of patients were male, and the mean age was 60 years with a range of roughly 20 to 80. Partial responses were achieved by three dose-escalation patients, of whom one had hepatocellular carcinoma and two had cutaneous melanoma. Of the roughly 52 dose-escalation patients, hepatocellular carcinoma was present in approximately 20, melanoma in roughly 15, renal cell carcinoma in 9 and head and neck cancer in 9. Intravenous ivuxolimab was administered to patients every 2 weeks at six dose levels: 0.01, 0.1, 0.3, 1.5, 3 and 10 mg/kg. The monotherapy dose-escalation portion (N of about 52 patients) of the phase I ivuxolimab trial is reported in the paper. Patients were allowed to have had prior anti-PD-1, anti-PD-L1 or anti-CTLA-4 therapy, and 40% of the dose-escalation patients had previously received checkpoint inhibitors.

Points the paper makes about the study in general: Low levels of normalized T-cell clonal expansion were also seen in some patients who did not respond. Partial responders in the 0.1-3.0 mg/kg groups had among the lowest normalized peripheral clonal expansion, especially among CD8+ T cells. Which antigens the clonally expanded peripheral T cells were specific for was not determined. At doses from 0.1 to 3.0 mg/kg, clonal expansion was seen in both CD4+ and CD8+ blood T cells between baseline and week 6. After ivuxolimab, CD8+ T cells had more expanded clones than CD4+ T cells on average.

Genomic DNA was extracted from sorted cells for sequencing of the TCRbeta CDR3 region. The immunoSEQ Assay was used for sequencing of TCRbeta CDR3 regions. TCRdb retrieved this table from immuneACCESS and kept in-frame rearrangements only. Not all clones are present; in checked studies, unresolved V genes account for under half, and no reason is known for the remainder. Recorded for this sample are tens of thousands of clones; around 92% of them occurred a single time. The ten largest clones capture 10% of the sample. The trial excluded patients who had a history of autoimmune disease or were on systemic immunosuppression. Peripheral blood for TCR sequencing was drawn from every dose cohort at baseline, at cycle 4 day 1 and at cycle 7 day 1. The samples were drawn from a first-in-human, open-label, multicenter phase I dose-escalation trial of ivuxolimab. Adults with locally advanced or metastatic melanoma, renal cell, hepatocellular, or head and neck squamous cell carcinoma were enrolled in the trial. CD4+ and CD8+ T cells were sorted separately from peripheral blood before TCR sequencing.

Based on the germline V gene, the CDR1 and CDR2 sequences are WSHSY and SAAADI. V gives up 2 bases and J gives up 4 bases, and the segment between their germline ends measures 18 bases. The CDR3 sequence holds 16 residues, the cysteine and phenylalanine included. Left in the record is the CDR3 DNA by itself, 48 bases read in frame from the first base. The sequence joins TRBV10-2 to TRBJ2-7, with TRBD2 tentatively as D gene (9 bases match). This clonotype was obtained from an adult with an advanced solid tumor such as melanoma, head and neck, liver or kidney cancer. Sequences were derived from CD4+ or CD8+ T cells sorted from blood, sampled in a trial of the OX40 agonist ivuxolimab. Here is the DNA: TGCGCCAGCAGTGAGAGTGCTAGCGGGGACAGGTACGAGCAGTACTTC. The resulting protein is CASSESASGDRYEQYF.